This TCR beta chain was sequenced for a study of identical twins. Trimming removed 2 bases from V and 5 bases from J; junction bases left unmatched: 8. This CDR3 is built from 15 residues. The germline CDR1 and CDR2 sequences are MNHEY and SVGAGI. Through template switching, a universal primer site was introduced, and the cDNA contained unique molecular identifiers. TCRdb redid the calling of the 5' RACE reads with MiXCR, one entry per CDR3 protein. The sample yields about 530,000 distinct CDR3 sequences, over 12% seen once. Whole-study findings and limits: One should note that invariant MAIT and iNKT cells could partly confound zero-insertion analyses.

This clonotype was picked up a small number of times. Antigen specificity is unknown. The data were also submitted as part of a second study, on yellow fever vaccine responses in identical twins.

The sample taken for sequencing was CD4+ T cells sorted from blood. This chain uses TRBV6-5 with TRBJ2-5, with TRBD2 matching 7 bases. This sequence originates from a woman between 18 and 30 years old in good health. DNA for the CDR3: TGTGCCAGCAGTTACGCGGCGGGAGTAGGGGAGACCCAGTACTTC. Translated, it gives CASSYAAGVGETQYF.